This T cell receptor beta chain was sequenced in a study of cytomegalovirus exposure and HLA in healthy donors. V lost 7 bases and J lost 0, with 13 bases in between. The CDR3 is 14 amino acids. Germline CDR1 is LNHDA and CDR2 is SQIVND (reference sequence). To note about this clone: Its specificity is unknown.

Primers included in the PCR were 60 Vbeta and 13 Jbeta primers. Sequenced by immunoSEQ multiplex PCR; TCRdb stores in-frame clones only, minus some. Of about 150,000 clones listed, about 80% are singletons. Study outcomes and limitations: With later analysis, a missense DCLRE1C variant became linked to TCR beta V- and J-gene trimming. Highly shared variants forming one cluster were likely a sequencing artifact. Being productive about 87% or about 30% of the time was typical of most TCR beta V segments in an earlier analysis. Donors were assumed by presence/absence analyses to have roughly uniform sequencing depth.

This TCR was recovered from a woman aged 40 to 49 in good health and CMV-seronegative. Sequenced material: PBMCs. The chain combines TRBV19 with TRBJ2-7; D is possibly TRBD2 (6 bases). CDR3 DNA sequence: TGTGCCAGTAAACCGGGAGTTGGCTCCTACGAGCAGTACTTC. Protein: CASKPGVGSYEQYF. Supplemented by reference TRBV19 and TRBJ2-7, the full variable domain reads DGGITQSPKYLFRKEGQNVTLSCEQNLNHDAMYWYRQDPGQGLRLIYYSQIVNDFQKGDIAEGYSVSREKKESFPLTVTSAQKNPTAFYLCASKPGVGSYEQYFGPGTRLTVT.